This T cell receptor beta chain was sequenced in a study of blood T cell repertoires in COVID-19 (dated by TCRdb to between 2020 and 2021). General notes on the study: Collaborator samples came from the United States, Italy and Spain and covered acute and convalescent phases of COVID-19. The prospective study material was composed of cDNA or gDNA derived from T cells, B-cell-depleted T cells, or PBMCs. Deeply sampled blood TCRbeta repertoires from subjects exposed to, actively infected with, or recovered from COVID-19 were included in the dataset. A freely available public database, intended as a resource for researchers studying the immune response to SARS-CoV-2, is where the repertoires were released. Samples came from the ongoing ImmuneRACE study (first 160 participants) plus 1,254 subjects from 6 global collaborators. Sample metadata almost always included a de-identified subject ID, COVID-19 status, age in years and sex. Where available, HLA class I and class II types were obtained from metadata supplied by the sample provider rather than from assay-based typing.

The germline V gene gives CDR1 as SGHTA and CDR2 as FQGNSA. The CDR3 starts with the cysteine, ends with the phenylalanine, and has 15 residues. The entry retains the CDR3 DNA only, 45 bases that are in frame from base 1. The V end gives up 5 bases and the J end 4 bases, leaving 7 bases in the junction not matched to a gene. The sample holds one count of this clone. Its specific antigen is unknown. Per-nucleotide qualities are absent, and no much larger clonotype sits a single base away. TCRbeta CDR3 regions were amplified from genomic DNA by means of the immunoSEQ Assay, a bias-controlled multiplex PCR. The published analysis was carried out like this. The number of nucleated cells in each sample was estimated from the amplification of reference gene primers within the assay. To quantify the absolute abundance of each unique TCRbeta CDR3 rearrangement, sequence reads were collapsed and filtered. For each sample, productive Simpson clonality was calculated as the square root of Simpson's diversity index over productive rearrangements. In its TCRdb copy, this immuneACCESS table keeps in-frame sequences only and misses some clones. Where compared with another copy, unresolved V genes explain less than half of these, and the others have no known cause. That table furnishes V, J and clone size, whereas the DNA furnished D and trimming. The sample records around 260,000 clones, 84% of which are singletons. The top ten constitute 4.2% of the sample.

The collaborating institutions used their own protocols to collect whole blood in K2EDTA tubes. For TCRbeta analysis, collaborators shipped samples as frozen whole blood, isolated PBMCs, or DNA extracted from either of those sample types. Study-wide conclusions, independent of this receptor: The quantity of clinical and demographic metadata differed by source and by participant and was supplied without curation.

The TCR was taken from a man aged 60-69 years with acute or convalescent COVID-19. Sequencing was performed on peripheral blood. The chain was built from TRBV7-2 and TRBJ2-1; 8 junctional bases match TRBD2. The CDR3 protein: CASSRPGLGYNEQFF. The DNA sequence reads TGTGCCAGCAGCCGCCCGGGACTAGGGTACAATGAGCAGTTCTTC.